This T cell receptor (beta chain) was sequenced during a study of cytomegalovirus exposure and HLA in healthy donors. Points from the study as a whole: In a later analysis, first-cohort TCR clusters were found to tend to co-occur in the 100 to 150 validation repertoires. Testing in vitro showed a few CMV-associated chains specific for CMV antigens. Cytomegalovirus-associated status was assigned to about 150 TCR beta chains.

TCRdb keeps only in-frame clones here, not all; method: immunoSEQ multiplex PCR. The repertoire holds 100,000 to 150,000 clones, with roughly nine tenths as singletons. A note on this clone: What it binds is unknown.

The sequenced material came from PBMCs. This TCR was recovered from a man aged 18 to 30 in good health and CMV-seropositive.

CDR3 protein: CASTEGSYTDTQYF. The CDR3 DNA follows: TGTGCCAGCACGGAGGGGTCATACACAGATACGCAGTATTTT. The chain combines TRBV7-2 with TRBJ2-3; D is perhaps TRBD2 (6 bases). Trimming pared 7 bases from V and 2 bases from J, leaving 13 bases between. Germline V lookup: CDR1 SGHTA, CDR2 FQGNSA. The CDR3 is 14 amino acids.